The 13 T cell receptor beta chains reported below all come from one sample, sequenced in a study of cytomegalovirus exposure and HLA in healthy donors. Using immunoSEQ multiplex PCR, the repertoire was profiled, and TCRdb retains in-frame clones only, with some absent. The sample lists roughly 90,000 clones, 85% occurring once. The sample consisted of PBMCs. The receptors were sampled from a man aged 18 to 29 in good health and CMV-seropositive.

The genes are TRBV6-1 and TRBJ2-1; TRBD2 matches at 10 bases. The CDR3 spans 14 residues. Per germline, CDR1 MNHNS and CDR2 SASEGT. Germline trimming cut 6 bases from V and 9 bases from J; bases unmatched to any gene: 8. In nucleotides, the CDR3 is TGTGCCAGCAGCCCCCTAGCGGGAGAAGGTGAGCAGTTCTTC. This translates into CASSPLAGEGEQFF.

A single count supports this clone. The chain links TRBV11-2 to TRBJ1-3, with no clear D. The germline gives CDR1 SGHAT, CDR2 FQNNGV. The CDR3 extends over 17 amino acids. V was shortened by 2 bases and J by 0 bases, with 14 bases between the two germline ends. CDR3 amino acids: CASSLRPPGSSGNTIYF. CDR3 nucleotides: TGTGCCAGCAGCTTACGACCCCCGGGTAGCTCTGGAAACACCATATATTTT.

The chain carries TRBV2 and TRBJ2-1; 16 bases match TRBD2. With 10 bases clipped from V and 7 bases from J, the junction kept 13 bases outside the gene matches. From germline, CDR1 is SNHLY and CDR2 FYNNEI. CDR3 length equals 17 residues. CDR3 sequence: CATSGTSGRAGKNEQFF. The CDR3 DNA sequence: TGTGCCACCTCCGGGACTAGCGGGAGGGCGGGTAAAAATGAGCAGTTCTTC. The variable domain in full, with the rest retrieved from reference TRBV2 and TRBJ2-1, is EPEVTQTPSHQVTQMGQEVILRCVPISNHLYFYWYRQILGQKVEFLVSFYNNEISEKSEIFDDQFSVERPDGSNFTLKIRSTKLEDSAMYFCATSGTSGRAGKNEQFFGPGTRLTVL.

The chain couples TRBV4-1 to TRBJ1-2, with 10 bases aligning to TRBD1. After removal of 1 base from V and 11 bases from J, the junction contained 13 bases not matched to a gene. In germline, CDR1 is MGHRA, CDR2 YSYEKL. CDR3 length equals 16 residues. The chain's CDR3 is CASSQGPIDRGLGYTF. CDR3 nucleotide sequence: TGCGCCAGCAGCCAAGGTCCTATAGACAGGGGGCTGGGTTACACCTTC.

The table lists this clone with a count of one. This chain joins TRBV27 and TRBJ1-2; TRBD1 agrees at 9 bases. The CDR3 loop spans 15 amino acids. Trimming took 5 bases from V and 5 from J; bases not matched to a gene: 9. Germline-derived CDR1 and CDR2 are MNHEY and SMNVEV (reference sequence). The CDR3 DNA sequence: TGTGCCAGCAGTCCCTCCGGGACAGGGCCGTATGGCTACACCTTC. Residues: CASSPSGTGPYGYTF.

This rearrangement joins TRBV5-1 to TRBJ1-2, with D perhaps matching TRBD1 (6 bases). The V and J ends lost 0 bases and 0 bases respectively, with 9 bases between them. The CDR3 sequence is 15 residues long. CDR1 and CDR2 from the germline V gene are SGHRS and YFSETQ. The CDR3 bases are TGCGCCAGCAGCTTGGTTGGGACAACTAACTATGGCTACACCTTC. Its protein product is CASSLVGTTNYGYTF.

The chain recombines TRBV7-9 with TRBJ2-3, with TRBD2 matching 11 bases. CDR1 and CDR2 (germline): SEHNR, FQNEAQ (reference sequence). The J segment lost 4 bases and the V segment lost 2 bases, leaving 2 bases of the junction unmatched. The CDR3 runs 15 residues. The CDR3 sequence: CASSLTSGRADTQYF. CDR3 in DNA: TGTGCCAGCAGCTTAACTAGCGGGAGAGCAGATACGCAGTATTTT.

The J gene is TRBJ2-1, the V gene TRBV28; 14 bases match TRBD2. The CDR3 is 18 amino acids. Unmatched junction bases numbered 7, after V lost 6 bases and J lost 0 bases. Germline loops: CDR1 MDHEN, CDR2 SYDVKM. This CDR3 reads CASRMGLAGASSYNEQFF. The CDR3 nucleotides read TGTGCCAGCAGGATGGGACTAGCGGGAGCGAGCTCCTACAATGAGCAGTTCTTC.

The chain combines TRBV4-2 with TRBJ2-2; 7 bases match TRBD1. J lost 1 base, V lost 1 base, and 0 bases had no gene match. The germline CDR1 and CDR2 sequences are LGHNA and YNFKEQ. CDR3 length equals 15 residues. CDR3 sequence reads: CASSQGQGNTGELFF. In DNA, the CDR3 is TGTGCCAGCAGCCAAGGACAGGGGAACACCGGGGAGCTGTTTTTT.

The V gene is TRBV5-1, the J gene TRBJ2-2; TRBD1 aligns across 11 bases. The CDR3 is made up of 14 amino acids. The ends lost 5 bases at V and 7 bases at J; junction bases unmatched: 4. Germline V gene data show CDR1 as SGHRS and CDR2 as YFSETQ. DNA of the CDR3: TGCGCCAGCAGGGGACAGGGGGTTTTCGGGGAGCTGTTTTTT. This encodes CASRGQGVFGELFF. The complete variable domain, with remaining parts taken from reference TRBV5-1 and TRBJ2-2, reads KAGVTQTPRYLIKTRGQQVTLSCSPISGHRSVSWYQQTPGQGLQFLFEYFSETQRNKGNFPGRFSGRQFSNSRSEMNVSTLELGDSALYLCASRGQGVFGELFFGEGSRLTVL.

The J gene is TRBJ1-1, the V gene TRBV2, with D unresolved. V was clipped by 5 bases and J by 11 bases, with 15 bases between them. The V gene's germline CDR1 is SNHLY and CDR2 FYNNEI. The CDR3 runs 12 residues. CDR3 nucleotide sequence: TGTGCCAGCAGTATAGCCCTCGCACGGGCTTTCTTT. It yields the protein CASSIALARAFF.

The chain couples TRBV7-9 to TRBJ2-1, with 11 bases matching TRBD2. Trimming cost V 4 bases and J 8 bases; bases outside gene matches: 10. This CDR3 has 16 residues. Germline CDR1 is SEHNR and CDR2 is FQNEAQ (reference sequence). CDR3 nucleotide sequence: TGTGCCAGCAGCTACTCAATAGCGGGAGGGCCAGATGAGCAGTTCTTC. The encoded protein is CASSYSIAGGPDEQFF. Full variable domain (rest looked up from reference TRBV7-9 and TRBJ2-1): DTGVSQNPRHKITKRGQNVTFRCDPISEHNRLYWYRQTLGQGPEFLTYFQNEAQLEKSRLLSDRFSAERPKGSFSTLEIQRTEQGDSAMYLCASSYSIAGGPDEQFFGPGTRLTVL.

The chain employs TRBV18 and TRBJ2-7, with D possibly being TRBD1 (5 bases). V gave up 3 bases and J gave up 0 bases, with 12 bases separating them. CDR1 and CDR2 (germline): KGHSH, LQKENI. This CDR3 has 15 residues. The CDR3 region is CASSPTDRSSYEQYF. The CDR3 DNA is TGTGCCAGCTCACCGACAGACCGAAGCTCCTACGAGCAGTACTTC.